Shown below are 11 T cell receptor beta chains from a single sample sequenced in a study of OX40 agonist ivuxolimab in advanced cancers. The data were produced by immunoSEQ multiplex PCR, yet TCRdb's version contains in-frame clones alone and is incomplete. The data show fewer than 65,000 clones, roughly 89% seen once. The sequenced sample was CD4+ or CD8+ T cells sorted from blood, obtained in a trial of the OX40 agonist ivuxolimab. These receptors were collected from an adult with an advanced solid tumor such as melanoma, head and neck, liver or kidney cancer.

The chain carries TRBV5-1 and TRBJ2-1; TRBD2 agrees at 13 bases. This CDR3 is 15 amino acids long. Germline CDR1 SGHRS, CDR2 YFSETQ. The trim removed 4 bases at V and 7 bases at J, leaving 5 bases unmatched. CDR3 residues: CASSRTSGSRNEQFF. The DNA of the CDR3 is TGCGCCAGCAGCCGGACTAGCGGGAGTCGGAATGAGCAGTTCTTC.

This clone was seen only once. This sequence joins TRBV13 and TRBJ2-5, with 8 nucleotides matching TRBD1. Germline CDR1 reads PRHDT; CDR2 reads FYEKMQ (reference sequence). The CDR3 has 16 amino acids. With 1 base clipped from V and 2 bases from J, the junction kept 6 bases outside the gene matches. CDR3 DNA: TGTGCCAGCAGCTTAGTTGTGGACAGGGAACAAGAGACCCAGTACTTC. It is translated as CASSLVVDREQETQYF.

The chain couples TRBV7-2 to TRBJ2-7; D gene uncertain. The germline gives CDR1 SGHTA, CDR2 FQGNSA. The CDR3 loop spans 12 amino acids. V lost 3 bases and J 5 bases, leaving 8 bases between the germline ends. CDR3 sequence: CASSFLGNEQYF. Written as DNA, the CDR3 is TGTGCCAGCAGCTTCTTGGGGAACGAGCAGTACTTC.

This rearrangement joins TRBV2 to TRBJ2-7; 11 bases are shared with TRBD2. This CDR3 region has 15 residues. Germline trimming cut 3 bases from V and 3 bases from J; bases unmatched to any gene: 4. Germline V gives CDR1 SNHLY, CDR2 FYNNEI. The DNA for the CDR3 is TGTGCCAGCAGTGAGCCGGGACTAGCGGTCTACGAGCAGTACTTC. Protein: CASSEPGLAVYEQYF.

This sequence joins TRBV18 and TRBJ1-6; D may be TRBD1 (5 bases). Germline V gives CDR1 KGHSH, CDR2 LQKENI. V lost 2 bases, J lost 0 bases, and 17 bases lay in between. This CDR3 has 19 amino acids. CDR3 in amino acids: CASSPGDRYQSSYNSPLHF. In DNA form, the CDR3 reads TGTGCCAGCTCACCAGGGGACCGATACCAGAGCTCCTATAATTCACCCCTCCACTTT. Looking up the rest from reference TRBV18 and TRBJ1-6 gives the full variable domain: NAGVMQNPRHLVRRRGQEARLRCSPMKGHSHVYWYRQLPEEGLKFMVYLQKENIIDESGMPKERFSAEFPKEGPSILRIQQVVRGDSAAYFCASSPGDRYQSSYNSPLHFGNGTRLTVT.

CDR3 region: CASSPKSGSGNQPQHF. The DNA for the CDR3 is TGTGCCAGCTCACCAAAATCAGGGTCGGGCAATCAGCCCCAGCATTTT. J is TRBJ1-5 and V is TRBV18, with a weak D call TRBD1 (5 bases). Per the germline V gene, CDR1 is KGHSH and CDR2 is LQKENI. The CDR3 covers 16 residues. Trimming removed 2 bases at V and 2 bases at J, with 13 bases between.

The chain recombines TRBV4-3 with TRBJ1-4, with TRBD1 matching over 7 bases. The germline V gene has CDR1 LGHNA and CDR2 YSLEER. The CDR3 spans 16 residues. Trimming took 0 bases from V and 7 from J; bases not matched to a gene: 8. The CDR3, as DNA: TGCGCCAGCAGCCAAGAGGCAGGGGCAGGGGGTGAAAAACTGTTTTTT. Translation: CASSQEAGAGGEKLFF.

The chain employs TRBV6-6 and TRBJ2-7; no definite D call. CDR1 MNHNY and CDR2 SVGAGI come from the germline V gene (reference sequence). V dropped 1 base and J dropped 6 bases, with 10 bases sitting between them. This CDR3 has 13 amino acids. The CDR3 sequence is CASSYLGIGEQYF. The CDR3 bases are TGTGCCAGCAGTTACTTAGGGATCGGCGAGCAGTACTTC.

The genes are TRBV5-5 and TRBJ2-5, with TRBD2 matching 8 bases. The CDR3 has 15 amino acids. Germline trimming cut 3 bases from V and 3 bases from J; bases unmatched to any gene: 7. CDR1 is SGHKS and CDR2 is YYEKEE in the germline V gene (reference sequence). CDR3 protein: CASSSITSGEETQYF. CDR3 nucleotide sequence: TGTGCCAGCAGCTCAATAACTAGCGGCGAAGAGACCCAGTACTTC.

The rearrangement uses TRBV5-6 and TRBJ2-7, with D uncertain. Germline V gene data show CDR1 as SGHDT and CDR2 as YYEEEE. Trimming pared 1 base from V and 4 bases from J, leaving 12 bases between. The CDR3 sequence is 14 residues long. The CDR3 DNA reads as TGTGCCAGCAGCTTGAGCGAACCCGAGTACGAGCAGTACTTC. Translation gives CASSLSEPEYEQYF.

The rearrangement links TRBV6-4 to TRBJ1-1; unclear D gene. The V end lost 11 bases, the J end lost 1 base, and 14 bases lay between the germline ends. The CDR3 contains 13 residues. Germline V CDR1 and CDR2: MRHNA, SNTAGT. The DNA of the CDR3 is TGTGCCTCCTCAAGGGAGGAGAACACTGAAGCTTTCTTT. This sequence encodes CASSREENTEAFF.